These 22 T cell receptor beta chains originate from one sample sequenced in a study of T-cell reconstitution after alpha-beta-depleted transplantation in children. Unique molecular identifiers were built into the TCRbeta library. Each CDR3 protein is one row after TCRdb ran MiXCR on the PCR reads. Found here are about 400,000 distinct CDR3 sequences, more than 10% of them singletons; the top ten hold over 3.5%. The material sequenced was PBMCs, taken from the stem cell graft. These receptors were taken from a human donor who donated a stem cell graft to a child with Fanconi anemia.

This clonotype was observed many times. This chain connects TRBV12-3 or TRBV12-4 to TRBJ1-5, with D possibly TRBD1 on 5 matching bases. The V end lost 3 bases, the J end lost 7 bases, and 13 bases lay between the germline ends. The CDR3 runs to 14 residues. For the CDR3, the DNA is TGTGCCAGCAGTTTTCGGGGGGGACGGCAGCCCCAGCATTTT. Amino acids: CASSFRGGRQPQHF.

The CDR3 here is CSVALGAGNTEAFF. The CDR3, as DNA: TGCAGCGTTGCCCTTGGGGCAGGGAACACTGAAGCTTTCTTT. The chain has TRBV29-1 and TRBJ1-1; D perhaps matches TRBD1 (5 bases). Trimming stripped 4 bases from V and 1 base from J, with 13 bases between. CDR1 and CDR2 (germline): SQVTM, ANQGSEA. This CDR3 has 14 residues.

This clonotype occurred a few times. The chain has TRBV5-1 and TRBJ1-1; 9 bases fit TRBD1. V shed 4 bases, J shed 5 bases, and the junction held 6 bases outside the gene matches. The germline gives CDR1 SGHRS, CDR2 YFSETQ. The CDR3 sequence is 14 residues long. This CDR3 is CASSRTGEGTEAFF. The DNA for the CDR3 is TGCGCCAGCAGCCGGACAGGGGAGGGGACTGAAGCTTTCTTT.

CDR3 amino acids: CASKTDSSGNTIYF. The DNA for the CDR3 is TGCGCCAGTAAGACGGACAGCTCTGGAAACACCATATATTTT. The rearrangement joins TRBV5-1 to TRBJ1-3; D might be TRBD1 (6 bases). Germline V gene sequence: CDR1 SGHRS, CDR2 YFSETQ. V shed 8 bases and J shed 0 bases, with 12 bases lying between them. The CDR3 sequence is 14 residues long.

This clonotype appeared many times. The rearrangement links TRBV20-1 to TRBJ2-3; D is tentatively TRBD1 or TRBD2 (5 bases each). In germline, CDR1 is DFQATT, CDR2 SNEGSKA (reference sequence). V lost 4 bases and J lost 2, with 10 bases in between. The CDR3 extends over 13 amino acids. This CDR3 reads CSATKGTTDTQYF. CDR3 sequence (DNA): TGCAGTGCTACTAAGGGGACCACAGATACGCAGTATTTT.

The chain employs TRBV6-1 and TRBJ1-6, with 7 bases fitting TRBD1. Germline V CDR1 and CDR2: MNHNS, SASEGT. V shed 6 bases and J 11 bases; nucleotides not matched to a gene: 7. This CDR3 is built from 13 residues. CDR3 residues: CASSQGGKTPLHF. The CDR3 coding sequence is TGTGCCAGCAGCCAGGGGGGGAAGACACCCCTCCACTTT.

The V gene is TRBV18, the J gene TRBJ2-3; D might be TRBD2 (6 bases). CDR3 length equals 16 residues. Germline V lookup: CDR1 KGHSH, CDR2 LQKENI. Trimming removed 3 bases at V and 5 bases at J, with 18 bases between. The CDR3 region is CASSPINGGSIDTQYF. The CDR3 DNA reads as TGTGCCAGCTCACCGATTAACGGGGGATCAATAGATACGCAGTATTTT. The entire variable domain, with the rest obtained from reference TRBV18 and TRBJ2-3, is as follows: NAGVMQNPRHLVRRRGQEARLRCSPMKGHSHVYWYRQLPEEGLKFMVYLQKENIIDESGMPKERFSAEFPKEGPSILRIQQVVRGDSAAYFCASSPINGGSIDTQYFGPGTRLTVL.

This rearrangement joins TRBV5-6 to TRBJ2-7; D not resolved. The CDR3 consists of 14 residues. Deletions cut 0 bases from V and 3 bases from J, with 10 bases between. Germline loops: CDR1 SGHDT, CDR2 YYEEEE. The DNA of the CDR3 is TGTGCCAGCAGCTTGGGGCAGGCGAACTACGAGCAGTACTTC. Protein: CASSLGQANYEQYF.

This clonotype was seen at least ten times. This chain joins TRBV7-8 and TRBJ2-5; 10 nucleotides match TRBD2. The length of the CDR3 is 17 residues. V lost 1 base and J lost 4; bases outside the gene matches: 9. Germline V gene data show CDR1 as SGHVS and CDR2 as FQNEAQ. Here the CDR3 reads CASSLVPLTSGRETQYF. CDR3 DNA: TGTGCCAGCAGCTTAGTCCCCCTGACTAGCGGGCGAGAGACCCAGTACTTC. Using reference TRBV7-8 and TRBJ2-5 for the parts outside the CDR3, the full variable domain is GAGVSQSPRYKVAKRGQDVALRCDPISGHVSLFWYQQALGQGPEFLTYFQNEAQLDKSGLPSDRFFAERPEGSVSTLKIQRTQQEDSAVYLCASSLVPLTSGRETQYFGPGTRLLVL.

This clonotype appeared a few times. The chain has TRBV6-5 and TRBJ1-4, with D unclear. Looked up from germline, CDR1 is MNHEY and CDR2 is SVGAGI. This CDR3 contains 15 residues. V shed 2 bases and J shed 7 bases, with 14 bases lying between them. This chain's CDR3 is CASSYDRGNGEKLFF. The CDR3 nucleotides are TGTGCCAGCAGTTACGATCGAGGGAATGGTGAAAAACTGTTTTTT.

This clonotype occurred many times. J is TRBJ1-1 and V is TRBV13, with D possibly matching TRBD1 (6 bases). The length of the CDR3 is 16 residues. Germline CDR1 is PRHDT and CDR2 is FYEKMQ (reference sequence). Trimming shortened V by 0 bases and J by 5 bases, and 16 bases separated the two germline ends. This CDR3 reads CASSLGLGGLGTEAFF. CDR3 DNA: TGTGCCAGCAGCTTAGGCCTGGGGGGCCTCGGGACTGAAGCTTTCTTT.

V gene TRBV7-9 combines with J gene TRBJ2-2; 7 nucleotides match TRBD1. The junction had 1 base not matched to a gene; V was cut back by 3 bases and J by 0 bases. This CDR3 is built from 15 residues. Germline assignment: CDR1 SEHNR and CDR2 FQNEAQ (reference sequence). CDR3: CASSLGQSNTGELFF. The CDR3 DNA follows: TGTGCCAGCAGCTTGGGACAGTCGAACACCGGGGAGCTGTTTTTT. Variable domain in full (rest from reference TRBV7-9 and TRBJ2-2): DTGVSQNPRHKITKRGQNVTFRCDPISEHNRLYWYRQTLGQGPEFLTYFQNEAQLEKSRLLSDRFSAERPKGSFSTLEIQRTEQGDSAMYLCASSLGQSNTGELFFGEGSRLTVL.

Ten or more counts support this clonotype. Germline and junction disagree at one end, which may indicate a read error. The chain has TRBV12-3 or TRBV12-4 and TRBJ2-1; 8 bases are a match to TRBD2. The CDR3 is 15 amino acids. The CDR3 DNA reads TGTGCCAGCAGGTTAGGGGCGGGGGGTTACAATGAGCAGTTCTTC. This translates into CASRLGAGGYNEQFF.

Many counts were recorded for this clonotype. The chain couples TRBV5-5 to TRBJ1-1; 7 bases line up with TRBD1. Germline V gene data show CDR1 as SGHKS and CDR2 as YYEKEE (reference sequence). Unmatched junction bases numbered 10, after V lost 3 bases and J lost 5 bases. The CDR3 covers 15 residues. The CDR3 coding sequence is TGTGCCAGCAGCTCGGACTGGGACAGTAGGACTGAAGCTTTCTTT. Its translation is CASSSDWDSRTEAFF.

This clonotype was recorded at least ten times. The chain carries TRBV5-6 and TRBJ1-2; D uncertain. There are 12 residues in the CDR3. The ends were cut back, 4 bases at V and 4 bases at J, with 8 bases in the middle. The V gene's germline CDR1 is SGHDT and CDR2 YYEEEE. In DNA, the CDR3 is TGTGCCAGCAGCCGGACGGTCTATGGCTACACCTTC. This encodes CASSRTVYGYTF.

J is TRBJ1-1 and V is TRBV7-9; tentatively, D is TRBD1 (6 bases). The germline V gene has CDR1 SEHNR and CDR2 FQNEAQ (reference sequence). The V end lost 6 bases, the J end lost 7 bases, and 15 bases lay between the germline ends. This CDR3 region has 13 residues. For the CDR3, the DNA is TGTGCCAGCAGTTTCTTCATACAGGGTGAAGCTTTCTTT. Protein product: CASSFFIQGEAFF.

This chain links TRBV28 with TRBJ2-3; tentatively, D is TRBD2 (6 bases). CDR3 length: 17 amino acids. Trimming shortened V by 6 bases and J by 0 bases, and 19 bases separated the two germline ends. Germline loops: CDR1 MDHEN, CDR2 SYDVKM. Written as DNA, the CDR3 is TGTGCCAGCAGACAACTACTTGGAGGGACTAGCACAGATACGCAGTATTTT. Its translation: CASRQLLGGTSTDTQYF.

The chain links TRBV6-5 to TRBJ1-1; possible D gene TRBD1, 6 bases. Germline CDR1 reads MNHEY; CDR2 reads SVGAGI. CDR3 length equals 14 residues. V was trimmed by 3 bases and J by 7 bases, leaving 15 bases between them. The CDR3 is CASSYTGGLNEAFF. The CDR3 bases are TGTGCCAGCAGTTATACCGGGGGGCTAAATGAAGCTTTCTTT.

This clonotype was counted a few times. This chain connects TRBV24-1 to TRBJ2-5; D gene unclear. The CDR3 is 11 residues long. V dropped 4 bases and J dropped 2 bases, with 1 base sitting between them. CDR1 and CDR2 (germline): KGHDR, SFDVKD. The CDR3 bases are TGTGCCACCAGTGAACAAGAGACCCAGTACTTC. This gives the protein CATSEQETQYF.

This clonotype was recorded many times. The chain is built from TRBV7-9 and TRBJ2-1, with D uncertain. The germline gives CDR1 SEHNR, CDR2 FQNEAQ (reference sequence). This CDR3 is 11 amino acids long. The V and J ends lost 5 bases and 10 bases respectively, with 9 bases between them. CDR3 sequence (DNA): TGTGCCAGCAGCACCGGGCCAGAGCAGTTCTTC. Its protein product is CASSTGPEQFF.

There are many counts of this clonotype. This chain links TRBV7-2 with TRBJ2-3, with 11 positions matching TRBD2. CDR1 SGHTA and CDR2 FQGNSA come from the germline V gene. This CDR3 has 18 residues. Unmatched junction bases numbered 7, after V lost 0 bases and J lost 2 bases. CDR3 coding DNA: TGTGCCAGCAGCTTAGCAACGTTAGCGGGGGGGATCACAGATACGCAGTATTTT. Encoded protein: CASSLATLAGGITDTQYF.

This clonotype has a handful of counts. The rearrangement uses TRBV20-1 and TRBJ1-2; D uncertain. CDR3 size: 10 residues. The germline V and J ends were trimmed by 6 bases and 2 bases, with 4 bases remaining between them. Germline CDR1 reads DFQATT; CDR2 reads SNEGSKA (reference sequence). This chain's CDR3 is CSAWNYGYTF. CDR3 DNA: TGCAGTGCGTGGAACTATGGCTACACCTTC.